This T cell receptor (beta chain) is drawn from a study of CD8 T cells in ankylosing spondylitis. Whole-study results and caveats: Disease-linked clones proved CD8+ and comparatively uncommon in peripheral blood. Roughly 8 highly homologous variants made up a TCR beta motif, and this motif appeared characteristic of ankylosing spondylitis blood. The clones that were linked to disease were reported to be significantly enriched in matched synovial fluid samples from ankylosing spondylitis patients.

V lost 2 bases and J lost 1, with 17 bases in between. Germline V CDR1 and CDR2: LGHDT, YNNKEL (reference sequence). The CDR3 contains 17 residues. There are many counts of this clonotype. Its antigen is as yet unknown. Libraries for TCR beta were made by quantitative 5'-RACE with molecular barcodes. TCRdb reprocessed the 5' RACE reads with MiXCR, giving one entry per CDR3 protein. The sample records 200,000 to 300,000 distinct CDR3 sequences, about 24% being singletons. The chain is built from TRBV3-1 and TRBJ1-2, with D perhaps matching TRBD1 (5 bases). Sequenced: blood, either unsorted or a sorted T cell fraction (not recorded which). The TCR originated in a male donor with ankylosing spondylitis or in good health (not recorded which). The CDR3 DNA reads TGTGCCAGCAGCCAACGTATCGGGACGGACTATAACTATGGCTACACCTTC. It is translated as CASSQRIGTDYNYGYTF.